This TCR beta chain is drawn from a study of cytomegalovirus exposure and HLA in healthy donors. Study-wide results and caveats: An apparent linkage of common viral pathogens to several of the most significant clusters emerged in a later analysis. Researchers reported in a later analysis that a missense DCLRE1C variant was tied to TCR beta V- and J-gene trimming. A later analysis reportedly found that, within productive TCRs, an Asian-associated ancestry cluster had fewer N-insertions than the mean observed across the roughly 700 donors.

With 60 Vbeta and 13 Jbeta primers, the PCR was carried out. Authors' analysis steps: Unique TCR beta chains totaled about 78 million in a later count, with approximately 11 million of them shared. Profiled with immunoSEQ multiplex PCR; TCRdb holds only in-frame clones, not every one. That table furnishes V, J and clone size, whereas the DNA furnished D and trimming. The sample lists under 200,000 clones; 80% to 85% were seen once. V lost 2 bases and J lost 6; bases outside the gene matches: 10. Germline V gene data show CDR1 as GTSNPN and CDR2 as SVGIG (reference sequence). The CDR3 loop spans 16 amino acids. Concerning this clone itself: What it binds is not known.

This sequence originates from a man aged 35-49 years in good health and CMV-seropositive. Sequenced sample: PBMCs. The chain has TRBV30 and TRBJ1-5, with 10 bases identical to TRBD1. The CDR3 DNA follows: TGTGCCTGGAGTCAAAACGGGGGACAGGGGCTTCAGCCCCAGCATTTT. Protein sequence: CAWSQNGGQGLQPQHF.